This TCR beta chain comes out of a study of OX40 agonist ivuxolimab in advanced cancers. Looking at the study overall: Past anti-PD-1, anti-PD-L1 or anti-CTLA-4 therapy was accepted, and 40% to 45% had received some.

Data came from immunoSEQ multiplex PCR; TCRdb stores just in-frame clones and leaves some out. The data hold tens of thousands of clones, with over 90% observed a single time. A note on this clone: Its antigen is currently unknown.

The CDR3 spans 17 residues. CDR1 and CDR2 from the germline V gene are LGHNA and YSLEER. With 1 base removed from V and 2 bases from J, the gap between germline ends came to 18 bases. General study points: Among T cells, CD8+ cells averaged more expanded clones than CD4+ cells. Partial responders at 0.1-3.0 mg/kg had among the lowest clonal expansion.

The sample in question was CD4+ or CD8+ T cells sorted from blood, obtained in a trial of the OX40 agonist ivuxolimab. The chain uses TRBV4-3 and TRBJ2-7; D gene uncertain. This TCR was recovered from an adult with an advanced solid tumor such as melanoma, head and neck, liver or kidney cancer. DNA for the CDR3: TGCGCCAGCAGCCAAGTAGTCGTAAGAAGGCTTACCTACGAGCAGTACTTC. This sequence encodes CASSQVVVRRLTYEQYF.